This TCR beta chain was sequenced for a study of neoadjuvant anti-PD-1 for oral cavity cancer. Assay used: immunoSEQ multiplex PCR; TCRdb lists only in-frame clones, some missing. The sample carries some 31,000 clones, 80% recorded once. This CDR3 comprises 18 residues. V was pared by 1 base and J by 0 bases, with 18 bases between. CDR1 is MGHRA, CDR2 YSYEKL, per germline. Time point here: after neoadjuvant nivolumab, at surgical resection. V gene TRBV4-1 combines with J gene TRBJ1-1; D uncertain. The receptor was isolated from a person aged 35-79 years with oral cavity squamous cell carcinoma. The specimen was PBMCs, collected after nivolumab (anti-PD-1) treatment. Written as DNA, the CDR3 is TGCGCCAGCAGCCAAGGGGCGGCGTACGGACGAATGAACACTGAAGCTTTCTTT. It is translated as CASSQGAAYGRMNTEAFF.